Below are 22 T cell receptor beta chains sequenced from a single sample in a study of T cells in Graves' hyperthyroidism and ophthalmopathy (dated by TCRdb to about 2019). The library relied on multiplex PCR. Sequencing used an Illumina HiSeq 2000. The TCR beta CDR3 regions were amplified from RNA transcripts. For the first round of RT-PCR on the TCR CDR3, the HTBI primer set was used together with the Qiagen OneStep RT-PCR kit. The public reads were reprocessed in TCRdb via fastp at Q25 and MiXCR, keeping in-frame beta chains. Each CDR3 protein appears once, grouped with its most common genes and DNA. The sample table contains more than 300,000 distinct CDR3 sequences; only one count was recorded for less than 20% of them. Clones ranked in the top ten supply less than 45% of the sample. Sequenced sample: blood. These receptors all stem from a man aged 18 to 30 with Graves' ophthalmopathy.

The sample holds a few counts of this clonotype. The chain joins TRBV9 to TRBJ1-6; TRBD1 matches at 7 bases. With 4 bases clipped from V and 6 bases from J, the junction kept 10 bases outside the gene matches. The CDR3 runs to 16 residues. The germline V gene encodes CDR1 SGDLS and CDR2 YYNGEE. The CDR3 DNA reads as TGTGCCAGCAGCCCGACGGGACAGTCGCCTAATTCACCCCTCCACTTT. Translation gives CASSPTGQSPNSPLHF.

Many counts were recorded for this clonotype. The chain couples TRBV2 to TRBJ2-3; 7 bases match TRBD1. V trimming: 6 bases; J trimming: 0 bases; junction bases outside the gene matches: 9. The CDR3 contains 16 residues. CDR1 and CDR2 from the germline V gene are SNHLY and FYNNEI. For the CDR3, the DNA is TGTGCCAGCAGGGGACCGGGACAGCCTAGCACAGATACGCAGTATTTT. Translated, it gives CASRGPGQPSTDTQYF.

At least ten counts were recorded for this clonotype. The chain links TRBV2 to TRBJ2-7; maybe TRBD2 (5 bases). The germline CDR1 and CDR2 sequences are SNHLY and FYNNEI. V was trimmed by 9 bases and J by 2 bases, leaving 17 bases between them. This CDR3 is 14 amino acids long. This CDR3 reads CASTLPTGTYEQYF. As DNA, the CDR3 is TGTGCCAGTACACTTCCGACGGGGACCTACGAGCAGTACTTC.

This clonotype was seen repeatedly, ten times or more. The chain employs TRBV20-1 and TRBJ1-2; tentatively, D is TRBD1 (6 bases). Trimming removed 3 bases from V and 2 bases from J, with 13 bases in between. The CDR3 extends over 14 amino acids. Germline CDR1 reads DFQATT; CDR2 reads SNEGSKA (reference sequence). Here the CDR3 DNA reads TGCAGTGCTAGTGGTGCGACAGGAAACTATGGCTACACCTTC. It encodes CSASGATGNYGYTF.

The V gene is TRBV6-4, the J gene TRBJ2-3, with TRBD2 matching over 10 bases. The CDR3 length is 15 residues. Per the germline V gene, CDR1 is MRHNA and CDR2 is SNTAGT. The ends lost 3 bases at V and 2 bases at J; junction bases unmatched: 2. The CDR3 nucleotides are TGTGCCAGCAGTGAAAGCGGGGGGGCCACAGATACGCAGTATTTT. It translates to CASSESGGATDTQYF.

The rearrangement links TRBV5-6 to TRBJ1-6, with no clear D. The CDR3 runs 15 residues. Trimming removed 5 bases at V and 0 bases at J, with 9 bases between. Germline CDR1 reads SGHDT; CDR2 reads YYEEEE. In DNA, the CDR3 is TGTGCCAGCAGTGACCGAGACTCCTATAATTCACCCCTCCACTTT. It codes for CASSDRDSYNSPLHF.

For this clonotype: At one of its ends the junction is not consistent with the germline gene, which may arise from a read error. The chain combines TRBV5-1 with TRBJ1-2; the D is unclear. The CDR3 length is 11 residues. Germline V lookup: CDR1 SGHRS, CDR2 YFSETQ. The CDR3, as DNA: TGCCCCAGCAGCTTGGGCAGAGGCTACACCTTC. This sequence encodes CPSSLGRGYTF.

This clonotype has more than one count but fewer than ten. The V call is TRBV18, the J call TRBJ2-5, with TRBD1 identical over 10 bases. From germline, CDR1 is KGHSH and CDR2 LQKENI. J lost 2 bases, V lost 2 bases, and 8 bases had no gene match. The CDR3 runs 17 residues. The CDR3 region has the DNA TGTGCCAGCTCACCAACCTCCGGGACAGGGGTTCAAGAGACCCAGTACTTC. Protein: CASSPTSGTGVQETQYF.

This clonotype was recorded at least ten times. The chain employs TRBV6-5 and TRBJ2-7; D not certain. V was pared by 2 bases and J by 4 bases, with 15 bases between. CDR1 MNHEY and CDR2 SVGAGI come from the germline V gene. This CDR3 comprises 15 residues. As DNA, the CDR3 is TGTGCCAGCAGTTACGGCGCCGGATCAGCGTACGAGCAGTACTTC. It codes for CASSYGAGSAYEQYF.

The CDR3 here is CSASGTGAHTQYF. The CDR3 DNA sequence: TGCAGTGCTAGCGGGACAGGGGCCCATACGCAGTATTTT. The chain is built from TRBV20-1 and TRBJ2-3, with 10 nucleotides matching TRBD1. Germline V gene lookup returns CDR1 DFQATT and CDR2 SNEGSKA (reference sequence). The CDR3 consists of 13 residues. The V segment lost 3 bases and the J segment 7 bases; nucleotides outside the gene matches: 4.

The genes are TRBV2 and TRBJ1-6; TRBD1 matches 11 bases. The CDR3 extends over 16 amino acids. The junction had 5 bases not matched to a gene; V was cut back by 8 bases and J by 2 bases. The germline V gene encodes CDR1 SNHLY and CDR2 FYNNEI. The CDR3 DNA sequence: TGTGCCAGCCGGGACAGGGGGGTCACCTATAATTCACCCCTCCACTTT. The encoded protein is CASRDRGVTYNSPLHF.

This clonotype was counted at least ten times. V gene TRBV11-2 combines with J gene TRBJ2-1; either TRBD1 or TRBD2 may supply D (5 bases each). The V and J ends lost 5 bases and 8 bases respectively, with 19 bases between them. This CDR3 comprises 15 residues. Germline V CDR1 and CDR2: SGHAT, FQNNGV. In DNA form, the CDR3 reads TGTGCCAGCAGCATACCGGGACGGGGTAGAGATGAGCAGTTCTTC. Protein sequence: CASSIPGRGRDEQFF.

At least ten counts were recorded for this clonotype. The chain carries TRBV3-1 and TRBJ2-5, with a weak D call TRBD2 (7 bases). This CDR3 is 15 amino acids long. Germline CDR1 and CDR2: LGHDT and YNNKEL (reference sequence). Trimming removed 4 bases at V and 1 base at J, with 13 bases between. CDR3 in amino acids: CASSLNAGAQETQYF. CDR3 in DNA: TGTGCCAGCAGCCTCAACGCGGGGGCCCAAGAGACCCAGTACTTC.

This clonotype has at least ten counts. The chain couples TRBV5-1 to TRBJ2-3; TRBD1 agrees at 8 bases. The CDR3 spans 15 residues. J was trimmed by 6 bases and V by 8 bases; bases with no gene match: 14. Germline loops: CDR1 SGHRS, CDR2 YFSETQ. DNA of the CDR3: TGCGCCAGTAATCCGTTAGGACAGGGTTTTGATACGCAGTATTTT. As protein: CASNPLGQGFDTQYF.

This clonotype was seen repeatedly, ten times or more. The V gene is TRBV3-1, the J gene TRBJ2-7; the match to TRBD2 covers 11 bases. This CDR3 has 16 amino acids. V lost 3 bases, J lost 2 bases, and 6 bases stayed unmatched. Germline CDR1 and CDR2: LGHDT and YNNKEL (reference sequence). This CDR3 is CASSHTGTSGTYEQYF. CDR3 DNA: TGTGCCAGCAGCCATACCGGGACTAGCGGAACCTACGAGCAGTACTTC.

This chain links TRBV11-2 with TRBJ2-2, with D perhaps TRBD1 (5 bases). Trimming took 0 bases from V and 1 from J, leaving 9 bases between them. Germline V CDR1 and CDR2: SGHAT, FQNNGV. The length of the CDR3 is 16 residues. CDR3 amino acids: CASSLEQGGNTGELFF. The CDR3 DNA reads TGTGCCAGCAGCTTAGAGCAGGGTGGGAACACCGGGGAGCTGTTTTTT. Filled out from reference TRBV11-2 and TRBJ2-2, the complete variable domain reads EAGVAQSPRYKIIEKRQSVAFWCNPISGHATLYWYQQILGQGPKLLIQFQNNGVVDDSQLPKDRFSAERLKGVDSTLKIQPAKLEDSAVYLCASSLEQGGNTGELFFGEGSRLTVL.

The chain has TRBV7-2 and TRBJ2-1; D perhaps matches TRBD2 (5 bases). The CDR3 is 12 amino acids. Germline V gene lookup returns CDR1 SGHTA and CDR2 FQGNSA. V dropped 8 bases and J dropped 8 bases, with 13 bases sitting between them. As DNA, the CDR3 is TGTGCCAGCGAAGATAGCGTGGATGAGCAGTTCTTC. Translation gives CASEDSVDEQFF.

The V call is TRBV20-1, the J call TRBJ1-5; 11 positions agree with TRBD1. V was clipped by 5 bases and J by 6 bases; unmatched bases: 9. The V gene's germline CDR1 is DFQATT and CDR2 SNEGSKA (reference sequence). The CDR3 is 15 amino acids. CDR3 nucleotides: TGCAGTGCTGGACCCGGACAGGGGGCCGTTCAGCCCCAGCATTTT. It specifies CSAGPGQGAVQPQHF.

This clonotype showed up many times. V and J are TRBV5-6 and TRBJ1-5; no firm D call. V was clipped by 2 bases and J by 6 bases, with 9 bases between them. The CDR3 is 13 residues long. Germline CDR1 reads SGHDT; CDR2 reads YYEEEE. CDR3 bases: TGTGCCAGCAGCTTCGGGGTGGGTCAGCCCCAGCATTTT. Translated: CASSFGVGQPQHF.

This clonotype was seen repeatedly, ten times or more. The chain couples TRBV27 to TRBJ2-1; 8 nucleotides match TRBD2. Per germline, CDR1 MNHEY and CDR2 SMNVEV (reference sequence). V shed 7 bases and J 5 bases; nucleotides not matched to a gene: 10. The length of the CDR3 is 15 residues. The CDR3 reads CASTSRRGGHNEQFF. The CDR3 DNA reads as TGTGCCAGCACCAGTCGCCGGGGGGGCCACAATGAGCAGTTCTTC.

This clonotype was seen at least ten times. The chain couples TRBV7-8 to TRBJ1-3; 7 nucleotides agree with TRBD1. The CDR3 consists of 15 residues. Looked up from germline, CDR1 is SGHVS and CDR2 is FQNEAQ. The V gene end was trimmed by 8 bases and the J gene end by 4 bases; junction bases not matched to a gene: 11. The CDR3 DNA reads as TGTGCCAGCGGGAGCTTCAGGGGGGGAGGAAACACCATATATTTT. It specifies CASGSFRGGGNTIYF.

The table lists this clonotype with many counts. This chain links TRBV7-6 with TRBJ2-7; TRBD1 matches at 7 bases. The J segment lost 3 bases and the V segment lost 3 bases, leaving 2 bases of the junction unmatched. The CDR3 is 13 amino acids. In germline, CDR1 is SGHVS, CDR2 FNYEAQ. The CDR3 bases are TGTGCCAGCAGCTTTGGGACAGTCTACGAGCAGTACTTC. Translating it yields CASSFGTVYEQYF.